The 11 T cell receptor beta chains listed next were all sequenced from one sample in a study of T-cell reconstitution after alpha-beta-depleted transplantation in children. TCRbeta library construction was performed incorporating unique molecular identifiers. TCRdb ran MiXCR on the PCR reads and lists one entry per CDR3 protein. The profile shows around 94,000 distinct CDR3 sequences, roughly 7.1% of them singletons. The material sequenced was PBMCs, taken before TCRalphabeta/CD19-depleted stem cell transplant. All receptors come from a boy under 10 years old with acute lymphoblastic leukemia, due to receive a stem cell transplant.

This clonotype has only a few counts. The chain recombines TRBV7-2 with TRBJ2-7; 9 nucleotides agree with TRBD2. Trimming took 5 bases from V and 3 from J; bases not matched to a gene: 5. The CDR3 has 14 amino acids. CDR1 is SGHTA, CDR2 FQGNSA, per germline. The CDR3 reads CASSPSGVNYEQYF. CDR3 DNA: TGTGCCAGCAGCCCTAGCGGGGTTAACTACGAGCAGTACTTC. Combining the CDR3 with reference TRBV7-2 and TRBJ2-7 gives the whole variable domain GAGVSQSPSNKVTEKGKDVELRCDPISGHTALYWYRQSLGQGLEFLIYFQGNSAPDKSGLPSDRFSAERTGGSVSTLTIQRTQQEDSAVYLCASSPSGVNYEQYFGPGTRLTVT.

This clonotype was recorded many times. The chain employs TRBV12-3 or TRBV12-4 and TRBJ2-7; D is possibly TRBD1 (7 bases). V lost 5 bases, J lost 3 bases, and 14 bases lay in between. This CDR3 region has 14 residues. The CDR3 sequence: CASSEEGQIYEQYF. DNA for the CDR3: TGTGCCAGCAGTGAGGAGGGACAGATCTACGAGCAGTACTTC.

This clonotype was observed a few times. The V gene is TRBV7-9, the J gene TRBJ2-7; D is unresolved. The CDR3 is 13 amino acids. Germline V lookup: CDR1 SEHNR, CDR2 FQNEAQ (reference sequence). Trimming left V 0 bases short and J 3 bases short, with 6 bases between. CDR3 in DNA: TGTGCCAGCAGCTTAGCGGCGGTCTACGAGCAGTACTTC. It translates to CASSLAAVYEQYF.

As regards this clonotype: A read error is possible here, since a much larger clone lies one base away. J is TRBJ2-5 and V is TRBV3-1, with D perhaps TRBD2 (6 bases). Germline lookup yields CDR1 LGHDT and CDR2 YNNKEL (reference sequence). The CDR3 covers 15 residues. CDR3 sequence: CACSQGVEGWETQYF. In DNA form, the CDR3 reads TGTGCCTGCAGCCAAGGGGTGGAGGGATGGGAGACCCAGTACTTC.

This clonotype was seen many times. V is TRBV7-8 and J is TRBJ2-1; TRBD2 agrees at 11 bases. This CDR3 has 16 amino acids. The germline V gene encodes CDR1 SGHVS and CDR2 FQNEAQ. Losses at the gene ends were 4 bases for V and 4 bases for J; bases not matched to a gene: 6. CDR3: CASSSLAGGRYNEQFF. The DNA of the CDR3 is TGTGCCAGCAGCTCCCTAGCGGGGGGTAGATACAATGAGCAGTTCTTC.

In this sample, this clonotype turned up many times. The gene calls are TRBV5-1 and TRBJ1-1; unclear D gene. The V end was cut by 3 bases, the J end by 7 bases, with 13 bases between. Germline V gene sequence: CDR1 SGHRS, CDR2 YFSETQ. This CDR3 comprises 13 residues. CDR3 region: CASSSGPLGEAFF. CDR3 sequence (DNA): TGCGCCAGCAGCTCTGGACCTCTCGGTGAAGCTTTCTTT.

This clonotype occurred a few times. The chain employs TRBV12-3 or TRBV12-4 and TRBJ1-4, with TRBD1 as a possible D gene (5 bases). The CDR3 length is 12 residues. Trimming removed 8 bases at V and 8 bases at J, with 12 bases between. The CDR3 reads CASRGVEEKLFF. The CDR3 DNA sequence: TGTGCCAGCCGGGGGGTGGAGGAAAAACTGTTTTTT.

This clonotype has only a few counts. The genes are TRBV2 and TRBJ1-4; D is unclear. This CDR3 region has 10 residues. The germline V gene has CDR1 SNHLY and CDR2 FYNNEI. V was trimmed by 6 bases and J by 8 bases, leaving 4 bases between them. The CDR3 loop is CASRYEKLFF. The CDR3 DNA reads TGTGCCAGCAGATACGAAAAACTGTTTTTT. Full variable domain (remainder filled in from reference TRBV2 and TRBJ1-4): EPEVTQTPSHQVTQMGQEVILRCVPISNHLYFYWYRQILGQKVEFLVSFYNNEISEKSEIFDDQFSVERPDGSNFTLKIRSTKLEDSAMYFCASRYEKLFFGSGTQLSVL.

This clonotype was counted many times. CDR3 sequence reads: CASSSPNTGLNTEAFF. CDR3 sequence (DNA): TGCGCCAGCAGCTCGCCGAACACAGGGCTGAACACTGAAGCTTTCTTT. The V gene is TRBV5-1, the J gene TRBJ1-1; D perhaps matches TRBD1 (6 bases). The CDR3 loop spans 16 amino acids. Per germline, CDR1 SGHRS and CDR2 YFSETQ. V gave up 3 bases and J gave up 0 bases, with 15 bases separating them.

At least ten counts were recorded for this clonotype. J is TRBJ1-1 and V is TRBV29-1; possibly TRBD1 for D (5 bases). Trimming cost V 7 bases and J 6 bases, with 9 bases left between them. Germline V gene lookup returns CDR1 SQVTM and CDR2 ANQGSEA. The CDR3 runs to 10 residues. The CDR3 DNA is TGCAGCGGGGACGGGGCTGAAGCTTTCTTT. It yields the protein CSGDGAEAFF.

This clonotype has at least ten counts. The chain has TRBV18 and TRBJ2-7; D not resolved. This CDR3 contains 13 residues. V was cut by 3 bases and J by 5 bases, with 11 bases left in between. The germline gives CDR1 KGHSH, CDR2 LQKENI. This chain's CDR3 is CASSPIGWDEQYF. The CDR3 DNA sequence: TGTGCCAGCTCACCGATAGGGTGGGACGAGCAGTACTTC.